Listed here are 23 T cell receptor beta chains from one sample, sequenced in a study of CD8+ T cells in alopecia areata. TCR sequencing used cDNA made by reverse transcription of extracted RNA. Produced via immunoSEQ multiplex PCR; TCRdb's table is partial and in-frame only. The sample carries 150,000 to 200,000 clones, more than 55% recorded once. This sample's treatment: oral pan-JAK inhibitor, 5-10 mg twice daily. Sequenced here: CD4+ T cells sorted from blood, sampled around week 50, from a patient treated with tofacitinib. These receptors all come from a human donor with alopecia areata.

This clone was observed a single time. The J gene is TRBJ2-3, the V gene TRBV7-6; D is undetermined. Germline CDR1 is SGHVS and CDR2 is FNYEAQ. This CDR3 is built from 15 residues. V was shortened by 2 bases and J by 0 bases, with 9 bases between the two germline ends. The CDR3 region is CASSLTLKSTDTQYF. The CDR3 nucleotides are TGTGCCAGCAGCTTAACTCTGAAAAGCACAGATACGCAGTATTTT.

This chain joins TRBV13 and TRBJ2-7; 10 bases line up with TRBD2. After removal of 3 bases from V and 3 bases from J, the junction contained 14 bases not matched to a gene. The CDR3 is 18 amino acids. Germline V gene data show CDR1 as PRHDT and CDR2 as FYEKMQ (reference sequence). CDR3 sequence reads: CASSFGASGGAFSYEQYF. In DNA, the CDR3 is TGTGCCAGCAGCTTCGGGGCCAGCGGGGGGGCCTTTAGCTACGAGCAGTACTTC.

The V call is TRBV6-6, the J call TRBJ2-7, with D perhaps being TRBD1 or TRBD2 (5 bases each). CDR3 length: 11 residues. Germline CDR1 and CDR2: MNHNY and SVGAGI (reference sequence). V dropped 8 bases and J dropped 4 bases, with 9 bases sitting between them. The CDR3 coding sequence is TGTGCCAGCCGGGGCGTTTACGAGCAGTACTTC. This translates into CASRGVYEQYF.

The chain has TRBV4-3 and TRBJ1-2; 7 bases agree with TRBD1. The CDR3 is 16 amino acids. V was pared by 0 bases and J by 3 bases, with 7 bases of the junction left unmatched. Germline-derived CDR1 and CDR2 are LGHNA and YSLEER. CDR3 nucleotides: TGCGCCAGCAGCCAAGAGCTCGGGACAGTACACTATGGCTACACCTTC. It yields the protein CASSQELGTVHYGYTF.

The chain has TRBV5-6 and TRBJ1-5, with 8 positions matching TRBD1. V was clipped by 4 bases and J by 3 bases; unmatched bases: 9. Germline V lookup: CDR1 SGHDT, CDR2 YYEEEE. The CDR3 is 16 residues long. The CDR3 loop reads CASSGPGQVTNQPQHF. CDR3 bases: TGTGCCAGCAGCGGACCGGGACAGGTTACCAATCAGCCCCAGCATTTT.

The chain carries TRBV5-1 and TRBJ2-1, with 11 bases matching TRBD2. The CDR3 runs 15 residues. Trimming cost V 2 bases and J 6 bases; bases outside gene matches: 4. Germline V gene sequence: CDR1 SGHRS, CDR2 YFSETQ. The chain's CDR3 is CASSFGLAGGNEQFF. In DNA, the CDR3 is TGCGCCAGCAGCTTCGGCCTAGCGGGGGGCAATGAGCAGTTCTTC.

This rearrangement joins TRBV19 to TRBJ2-3; a weak D match, TRBD1 (6 bases). The CDR3 is made up of 14 amino acids. CDR1 LNHDA and CDR2 SQIVND come from the germline V gene (reference sequence). Trimming left V 3 bases short and J 3 bases short, with 10 bases between. This CDR3 is CASSIGQGTDTQYF. CDR3 bases: TGTGCCAGTAGTATTGGGCAGGGGACAGATACGCAGTATTTT.

The chain uses TRBV29-1 and TRBJ2-2; D is unclear. Germline V gene sequence: CDR1 SQVTM, CDR2 ANQGSEA. This CDR3 has 12 residues. V lost 4 bases and J 1 base, leaving 4 bases between the germline ends. CDR3 sequence reads: CSVVLNTGELFF. The CDR3 DNA is TGCAGCGTTGTACTGAACACCGGGGAGCTGTTTTTT.

The chain is built from TRBV29-1 and TRBJ1-1; tentatively, D is TRBD1 (5 bases). The CDR3 has 13 residues. The V gene lost 7 bases and the J gene lost 2 bases, with 14 bases spanning the gap. CDR1 and CDR2 (germline): SQVTM, ANQGSEA. The CDR3 region is CSGNQGGNTEAFF. In nucleotides, the CDR3 is TGCAGCGGAAATCAGGGAGGTAACACTGAAGCTTTCTTT.

The chain uses TRBV19 and TRBJ2-7, with 8 bases fitting TRBD1. CDR1 and CDR2 from the germline V gene are LNHDA and SQIVND (reference sequence). This CDR3 spans 16 amino acids. The V and J ends lost 0 bases and 2 bases, in that order; junction bases with no gene match: 6. CDR3 protein: CASSIDVGQVPYEQYF. As DNA, the CDR3 is TGTGCCAGTAGTATAGACGTGGGACAGGTTCCCTACGAGCAGTACTTC. Combining the CDR3 with reference TRBV19 and TRBJ2-7 gives the whole variable domain DGGITQSPKYLFRKEGQNVTLSCEQNLNHDAMYWYRQDPGQGLRLIYYSQIVNDFQKGDIAEGYSVSREKKESFPLTVTSAQKNPTAFYLCASSIDVGQVPYEQYFGPGTRLTVT.

In its sample, this clone was seen a few times. Other nucleotide sequences in the sample specify the same CDR3. This chain links TRBV30 with TRBJ2-1, with a weak D call TRBD2 (5 bases). Trimming shortened V by 3 bases and J by 0 bases, and 9 bases separated the two germline ends. The CDR3 contains 14 residues. Germline V CDR1 and CDR2: GTSNPN, SVGIG (reference sequence). The CDR3 region is CAWRRGSSYNEQFF. In DNA, the CDR3 is TGTGCCTGGAGACGGGGAAGCTCCTACAATGAGCAGTTCTTC.

The CDR3 sequence is CASSNNQQGAFSYNEQFF. CDR3 coding DNA: TGTGCCAGTAGTAATAATCAACAGGGGGCCTTTTCCTACAATGAGCAGTTCTTC. The chain links TRBV19 to TRBJ2-1, with 9 bases that match TRBD1. The V and J ends lost 4 bases and 1 base, in that order; junction bases with no gene match: 11. This CDR3 is 18 amino acids long. The germline V gene encodes CDR1 LNHDA and CDR2 SQIVND (reference sequence).

The chain has TRBV5-7 and TRBJ2-2; D possibly corresponds to TRBD1 (6 bases). TRBV5-7 is marked as an open reading frame, function uncertain. The CDR3 contains 17 residues. Between the trimmed V and J ends, which lost 0 bases and 6 bases, there was a span of 18 bases. CDR3 amino acids: CASSLARGRSGAGELFF. The CDR3 coding sequence is TGTGCCAGCAGCTTGGCCCGTGGGAGATCAGGGGCCGGGGAGCTGTTTTTT.

This clone was observed many times. The chain joins TRBV19 to TRBJ2-1, with D perhaps assigned TRBD1 or TRBD2 (5 bases each). The ends were cut back, 6 bases at V and 1 base at J, with 16 bases in the middle. The CDR3 has 16 amino acids. CDR1 is LNHDA and CDR2 is SQIVND in the germline V gene (reference sequence). For the CDR3, the DNA is TGTGCCAGTAGGAGAGGGACCGCAGCTTCCTACAATGAGCAGTTCTTC. This sequence encodes CASRRGTAASYNEQFF.

The rearrangement links TRBV7-9 to TRBJ1-2; D gene unclear. From germline, CDR1 is SEHNR and CDR2 FQNEAQ (reference sequence). CDR3 length: 13 residues. Trimming cost V 2 bases and J 7 bases, with 11 bases left between them. The CDR3 DNA reads as TGTGCCAGCAGCTTAAATAAGACCAGTGGCTACACCTTC. Amino acid sequence: CASSLNKTSGYTF.

V and J are TRBV23-1 and TRBJ1-6, with D perhaps TRBD1 (5 bases). TRBV23-1 is an open reading frame whose function is uncertain. The CDR3 is 19 amino acids. Trimming removed 0 bases from V and 4 bases from J, with 19 bases in between. The DNA for the CDR3 is TGCGCCAGCAGTCAATCTCTGGACACAACCTCAAAATATAATTCACCCCTCCACTTT. It encodes CASSQSLDTTSKYNSPLHF.

CDR3 coding DNA: TGTGCCAGCAGTTACGACGGGAGCTCCTACGAGCAGTACTTC. Amino acid sequence: CASSYDGSSYEQYF. This chain links TRBV6-5 with TRBJ2-7; a weak D match, TRBD2 (6 bases). Trimming took off 2 bases at V and 0 bases at J, with 8 bases between the two ends. There are 14 residues in the CDR3. Germline CDR1 and CDR2: MNHEY and SVGAGI.

In this sample, this clone turned up a few times. The chain couples TRBV6-1 to TRBJ2-1, with 7 positions matching TRBD1. The CDR3 loop spans 15 amino acids. The germline CDR1 and CDR2 sequences are MNHNS and SASEGT. Unmatched junction bases numbered 7, after V lost 6 bases and J lost 2 bases. In DNA, the CDR3 is TGTGCCAGCAGAGCCACCGGGACAGCCTACAATGAGCAGTTCTTC. Translating gives CASRATGTAYNEQFF.

The rearrangement links TRBV2 to TRBJ1-5, with 11 bases aligning to TRBD1. Trimming removed 3 bases from V and 5 bases from J; junction bases left unmatched: 3. The germline gives CDR1 SNHLY, CDR2 FYNNEI. This CDR3 is 15 amino acids long. The CDR3 bases are TGTGCCAGCAGTGATAGGACAGGGGGCCATCAGCCCCAGCATTTT. It translates to CASSDRTGGHQPQHF.

The table lists this clone with a few counts. The chain links TRBV13 to TRBJ1-1; D is uncertain. Germline assignment: CDR1 PRHDT and CDR2 FYEKMQ (reference sequence). V lost 6 bases to trimming and J lost 1 base, with 6 bases between them. The CDR3 totals 12 residues. The CDR3 loop reads CASRDGNTEAFF. CDR3 DNA: TGTGCCAGCAGAGACGGGAACACTGAAGCTTTCTTT.

The rearrangement uses TRBV30 and TRBJ2-6; D is perhaps TRBD2 (6 bases). CDR1 is GTSNPN and CDR2 is SVGIG in the germline V gene (reference sequence). Trimming stripped 0 bases from V and 5 bases from J, with 8 bases between. The CDR3 sequence is 14 residues long. CDR3 loop: CAWSVGGRANVLTF. In nucleotides, the CDR3 is TGTGCCTGGAGTGTCGGGGGAAGGGCCAACGTCCTGACTTTC.

The J gene is TRBJ1-2, the V gene TRBV29-1; D gene uncertain. Germline values: CDR1 SQVTM, CDR2 ANQGSEA. V lost 7 bases, J lost 8 bases, and 17 bases lay in between. This CDR3 is 12 amino acids long. This CDR3 is CSAESGFLGYTF. The CDR3 DNA sequence: TGCAGCGCCGAGTCCGGGTTCTTAGGCTACACCTTC.

The chain is built from TRBV5-1 and TRBJ2-1; D gene unclear. This CDR3 spans 11 amino acids. The germline V gene has CDR1 SGHRS and CDR2 YFSETQ. V was cut by 4 bases and J by 11 bases, with 10 bases left in between. CDR3: CASSPDQKQFF. Here the CDR3 DNA reads TGCGCCAGCAGCCCAGACCAAAAGCAGTTCTTC.